Listed below are T cell receptor beta chains from one sample, sequenced in a study of T cell responses to AZD1222 COVID-19 vaccine. Data came from immunoSEQ multiplex PCR; TCRdb stores just in-frame clones and leaves some out. The sample lists 130,000 or so clones; about nine tenths were seen once. The sample in question was peripheral blood, obtained on day 0 of AZD1222 vaccination. All receptors come from an adult in good health. CDR3s include the opening cysteine and the closing phenylalanine or tryptophan. The order of the fields is CDR3 DNA, CDR3 protein, clone size, J gene, V gene, D gene. A D gene is named only where the DNA matches it firmly. Clone size, where shown, is once, few, many, or a class for clones that have expanded.

CDR3nt: TGTGCCAGCAGCTACCACCCCTCGGGACAGGGGAAAGAGACCCAGTACTTC
CDR3aa: CASSYHPSGQGKETQYF
abundance: -
j_gene: TRBJ2-5
v_gene: TRBV5-8
d_gene: TRBD1

CDR3nt: TGCGCCAGCAGCCCGGAACCGGGACTAGCGGGAGGCAATGAGCAGTTCTTC
CDR3aa: CASSPEPGLAGGNEQFF
abundance: -
j_gene: TRBJ2-1
v_gene: TRBV5-1
d_gene: TRBD2

CDR3nt: TGTGCCAGTAGTTTCTCAGATACGCAGTATTTT
CDR3aa: CASSFSDTQYF
abundance: few
j_gene: TRBJ2-3
v_gene: TRBV19
d_gene: -

CDR3nt: TGTGCCAGCAGTTCCCTGGGGAACTCCTACAATGAGCAGTTCTTC
CDR3aa: CASSSLGNSYNEQFF
abundance: -
j_gene: TRBJ2-1
v_gene: TRBV6-5
d_gene: -

CDR3nt: TGTGCCAGCGGACAGGGGAGGAATTCACCCCTCCACTTT
CDR3aa: CASGQGRNSPLHF
abundance: -
j_gene: TRBJ1-6
v_gene: TRBV19
d_gene: TRBD1

CDR3nt: TGCGCCAGCAGCTTGAAGGGGGCTATGAACACTGAAGCTTTCTTT
CDR3aa: CASSLKGAMNTEAFF
abundance: -
j_gene: TRBJ1-1
v_gene: TRBV5-1
d_gene: TRBD1

CDR3nt: TGTGCCAGCAGCTTTTCGGGGACAGGGACCTACGAGCAGTACTTC
CDR3aa: CASSFSGTGTYEQYF
abundance: -
j_gene: TRBJ2-7
v_gene: TRBV5-6
d_gene: TRBD1

CDR3nt: TGTGCCAGCTCACCACATTCTCCTAGTGGGGGTACCTACAATGAGCAGTTCTTC
CDR3aa: CASSPHSPSGGTYNEQFF
abundance: -
j_gene: TRBJ2-1
v_gene: TRBV18
d_gene: -

CDR3nt: TGTGCCAGCAGTGAAACCCCGCGCAGGAGCTCCTATAATTCACCCCTCCACTTT
CDR3aa: CASSETPRRSSYNSPLHF
abundance: few
j_gene: TRBJ1-6
v_gene: TRBV2
d_gene: -

CDR3nt: TGTGCCAGTAGTATGCAGGGGGCAAATGGCTACACCTTC
CDR3aa: CASSMQGANGYTF
abundance: -
j_gene: TRBJ1-2
v_gene: TRBV19
d_gene: TRBD1

CDR3nt: TGTGCCAGTAGTTGGGGGCACGAGCAGTACTTC
CDR3aa: CASSWGHEQYF
abundance: -
j_gene: TRBJ2-7
v_gene: TRBV19
d_gene: -

CDR3nt: TGTGCCAGCTCACAAAACCCAGGGCCTGGGGCCAACGTCCTGACTTTC
CDR3aa: CASSQNPGPGANVLTF
abundance: -
j_gene: TRBJ2-6
v_gene: TRBV18
d_gene: -

CDR3nt: TGCGCCAGCAGCCTCCCAGCTGGGAGCACAGATACGCAGTATTTT
CDR3aa: CASSLPAGSTDTQYF
abundance: -
j_gene: TRBJ2-3
v_gene: TRBV5-1
d_gene: -

CDR3nt: TGCGCCACTACACCGGGACTTAGTGCCTACGAGCAGTACTTC
CDR3aa: CATTPGLSAYEQYF
abundance: -
j_gene: TRBJ2-7
v_gene: TRBV10-2
d_gene: -

CDR3nt: TGTGCCAGCAGTCCCCACAGGGGCAATCAGCCCCAGCATTTT
CDR3aa: CASSPHRGNQPQHF
abundance: -
j_gene: TRBJ1-5
v_gene: TRBV28
d_gene: -

CDR3nt: TGTGCCAGCAGCTTAGGGAGCAGGGCGTTCTACGAGCAGTACTTC
CDR3aa: CASSLGSRAFYEQYF
abundance: -
j_gene: TRBJ2-7
v_gene: TRBV11-2
d_gene: -

CDR3nt: TGTGCCAGCAGTGCTGGGGTGAGGGCAGGGATGAGTCAGCCCCAGCATTTT
CDR3aa: CASSAGVRAGMSQPQHF
abundance: -
j_gene: TRBJ1-5
v_gene: TRBV6-1
d_gene: -

CDR3nt: TGTGCCAGCAGTGATCCGGACTACTACAATGAGCAGTTCTTC
CDR3aa: CASSDPDYYNEQFF
abundance: -
j_gene: TRBJ2-1
v_gene: TRBV28
d_gene: -

CDR3nt: TGTGCCAGCAGCGGAGGCCCGGGGAGCTATGGCTACACCTTC
CDR3aa: CASSGGPGSYGYTF
abundance: -
j_gene: TRBJ1-2
v_gene: TRBV7-2
d_gene: -

CDR3nt: TGTGCCAGAAGCTTGGGGACATCGGGCCCGTACTTC
CDR3aa: CARSLGTSGPYF
abundance: -
j_gene: TRBJ2-7
v_gene: TRBV5-3
d_gene: -

CDR3nt: TGTGCCAGCAGCCCGACGACAGGTCCGGGTCAGCCCCAGCATTTT
CDR3aa: CASSPTTGPGQPQHF
abundance: -
j_gene: TRBJ1-5
v_gene: TRBV6-5
d_gene: -

CDR3nt: TGTGCCACCAGCCGTCCAGGACAGGGGTCCGCGAACACCGGGGAGCTGTTTTTT
CDR3aa: CATSRPGQGSANTGELFF
abundance: -
j_gene: TRBJ2-2
v_gene: TRBV24-1
d_gene: TRBD1

CDR3nt: TGTGCCAGCAGCCCCCGAGGCTCTAACTATGGCTACACCTTC
CDR3aa: CASSPRGSNYGYTF
abundance: -
j_gene: TRBJ1-2
v_gene: TRBV9
d_gene: -

CDR3nt: TGTGCCACCAGGGCTAGCGGGATGTACAATGAGCAGTTCTTC
CDR3aa: CATRASGMYNEQFF
abundance: -
j_gene: TRBJ2-1
v_gene: TRBV24-1
d_gene: TRBD2

CDR3nt: TGTGCCAGTAGTATGACAGGAACGGGCAATCAGCCCCAGCATTTT
CDR3aa: CASSMTGTGNQPQHF
abundance: once
j_gene: TRBJ1-5
v_gene: TRBV19
d_gene: -

CDR3nt: TGCGCCAGCAGCCAAGACAGGACGACCTATGGCTACACCTTC
CDR3aa: CASSQDRTTYGYTF
abundance: -
j_gene: TRBJ1-2
v_gene: TRBV4-3
d_gene: -

CDR3nt: TGTGCCTGGAGTCAGGACAGCCATGGCTACACCTTC
CDR3aa: CAWSQDSHGYTF
abundance: -
j_gene: TRBJ1-2
v_gene: TRBV30
d_gene: -

CDR3nt: TGTGCCAGCAGCGACAGACTAGCGGGCTCCACCGGGGAGCTGTTTTTT
CDR3aa: CASSDRLAGSTGELFF
abundance: -
j_gene: TRBJ2-2
v_gene: TRBV9
d_gene: TRBD2

CDR3nt: TGTGCCACCGTAGGTCCCGGGACTAGCGGGCGCGGCTACAATGAGCAGTTCTTC
CDR3aa: CATVGPGTSGRGYNEQFF
abundance: -
j_gene: TRBJ2-1
v_gene: TRBV15
d_gene: TRBD2

CDR3nt: TGTGCCAGCAGCTTAGGGTCGTGGCGAGCGGGAGGGCAAGAGACCCAGTACTTC
CDR3aa: CASSLGSWRAGGQETQYF
abundance: once
j_gene: TRBJ2-5
v_gene: TRBV11-2
d_gene: TRBD2

CDR3nt: TGTGCCAGCAGCTTAGGACACGGAGCCTACGAGCAGTACTTC
CDR3aa: CASSLGHGAYEQYF
abundance: -
j_gene: TRBJ2-7
v_gene: TRBV11-2
d_gene: -

CDR3nt: TGCGCCAGCAGCTTGCGGTCGGTATCCCGAGAGACCCAGTACTTC
CDR3aa: CASSLRSVSRETQYF
abundance: -
j_gene: TRBJ2-5
v_gene: TRBV5-1
d_gene: -

CDR3nt: TGCGCCAGCAGCCCCGAGGCGGCAGGGACTAGGTTTGGTGGCTACACCTTC
CDR3aa: CASSPEAAGTRFGGYTF
abundance: -
j_gene: TRBJ1-2
v_gene: TRBV4-3
d_gene: -

CDR3nt: TGTGCCAGCAGCTCGCGGCGGGGCGACACCGGGGAGCTGTTTTTT
CDR3aa: CASSSRRGDTGELFF
abundance: -
j_gene: TRBJ2-2
v_gene: TRBV5-4
d_gene: -

CDR3nt: TGTGCCAGCAGTTTACCCGGGACAGGGGGCACTGAAGCTTTCTTT
CDR3aa: CASSLPGTGGTEAFF
abundance: -
j_gene: TRBJ1-1
v_gene: TRBV28
d_gene: TRBD1

CDR3nt: TGTGCCAGCAGTTCTGGCTCTGGAAACACCATATATTTT
CDR3aa: CASSSGSGNTIYF
abundance: -
j_gene: TRBJ1-3
v_gene: TRBV6-5
d_gene: -

CDR3nt: TGTGCCAGCAGCTCTAACGGCGGGAGGGCCACCGGGGAGCTGTTTTTT
CDR3aa: CASSSNGGRATGELFF
abundance: -
j_gene: TRBJ2-2
v_gene: TRBV7-2
d_gene: TRBD2

CDR3nt: TGTGCCAGCAGTTTGACACGGGATCAGCCCCAGCATTTT
CDR3aa: CASSLTRDQPQHF
abundance: once
j_gene: TRBJ1-5
v_gene: TRBV12-3/TRBV12-4
d_gene: -

CDR3nt: TGTGCCATCAGGAAGGAGGCGATGAACACTGAAGCTTTCTTT
CDR3aa: CAIRKEAMNTEAFF
abundance: -
j_gene: TRBJ1-1
v_gene: TRBV10-3
d_gene: -

CDR3nt: TGTGCCAGCAGCCAAGACAGCTCTGGAAACACCATATATTTT
CDR3aa: CASSQDSSGNTIYF
abundance: -
j_gene: TRBJ1-3
v_gene: TRBV14
d_gene: -

CDR3nt: TGCGCCAGCAGCCAAGGCCTTAGGGGGAGTCTATACGAGCAGTACTTC
CDR3aa: CASSQGLRGSLYEQYF
abundance: -
j_gene: TRBJ2-7
v_gene: TRBV4-3
d_gene: -

CDR3nt: TGCGCCAGCAGCTTGGATCCAGCGGGAGGGCATAATGAGCAGTTCTTC
CDR3aa: CASSLDPAGGHNEQFF
abundance: once
j_gene: TRBJ2-1
v_gene: TRBV5-1
d_gene: TRBD2

CDR3nt: TGTGCCAGCAGTATGACAGGGGGAAGGAGCAATCAGCCCCAGCATTTT
CDR3aa: CASSMTGGRSNQPQHF
abundance: once
j_gene: TRBJ1-5
v_gene: TRBV6-7
d_gene: TRBD1

CDR3nt: TGTGCCAGTAGCCGGGGGCCGGGAGACATTCAGTACTTC
CDR3aa: CASSRGPGDIQYF
abundance: once
j_gene: TRBJ2-4
v_gene: TRBV19
d_gene: -

CDR3nt: TGCGCCAGCAGCCAAGTTCATTTTGGCAATCAGCCCCAGCATTTT
CDR3aa: CASSQVHFGNQPQHF
abundance: -
j_gene: TRBJ1-5
v_gene: TRBV4-1
d_gene: -

CDR3nt: TGTGCCAGTAGTAATTCGGGTCAGCCCCAGCATTTT
CDR3aa: CASSNSGQPQHF
abundance: -
j_gene: TRBJ1-5
v_gene: TRBV19
d_gene: -

CDR3nt: TGTGCCAGTATCTCTTCGGGGACCAAAAACATTCAGTACTTC
CDR3aa: CASISSGTKNIQYF
abundance: -
j_gene: TRBJ2-4
v_gene: TRBV19
d_gene: -

CDR3nt: TGTGCCAGCAGTTTCCCCAGCCGGAATGAGCAGTTCTTC
CDR3aa: CASSFPSRNEQFF
abundance: once
j_gene: TRBJ2-1
v_gene: TRBV27
d_gene: -

CDR3nt: TGTGCCAGCTCACCAAAGAATGAGCAGTTCTTC
CDR3aa: CASSPKNEQFF
abundance: -
j_gene: TRBJ2-1
v_gene: TRBV18
d_gene: -

CDR3nt: TGTGCCAGTAGTATAGGCGGCTCGAACACCGGGGAGCTGTTTTTT
CDR3aa: CASSIGGSNTGELFF
abundance: -
j_gene: TRBJ2-2
v_gene: TRBV19
d_gene: -

CDR3nt: TGTGCCAGCAGCTTAGGGCCGATGGCGGGAGCCTACAATGAGCAGTTCTTC
CDR3aa: CASSLGPMAGAYNEQFF
abundance: -
j_gene: TRBJ2-1
v_gene: TRBV7-9
d_gene: TRBD2